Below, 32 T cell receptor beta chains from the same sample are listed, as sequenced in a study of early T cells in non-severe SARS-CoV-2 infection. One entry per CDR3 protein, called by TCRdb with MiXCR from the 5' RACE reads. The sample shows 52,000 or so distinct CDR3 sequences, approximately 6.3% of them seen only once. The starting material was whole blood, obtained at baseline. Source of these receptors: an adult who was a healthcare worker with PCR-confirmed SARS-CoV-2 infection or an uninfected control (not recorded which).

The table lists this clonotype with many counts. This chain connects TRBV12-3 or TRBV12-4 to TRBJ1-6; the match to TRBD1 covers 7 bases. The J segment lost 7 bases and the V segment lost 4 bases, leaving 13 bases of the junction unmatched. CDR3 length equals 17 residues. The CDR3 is CASSSAGGYALNSPLHF. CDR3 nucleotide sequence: TGTGCCAGCAGTTCGGCAGGGGGTTACGCACTAAATTCACCCCTCCACTTT.

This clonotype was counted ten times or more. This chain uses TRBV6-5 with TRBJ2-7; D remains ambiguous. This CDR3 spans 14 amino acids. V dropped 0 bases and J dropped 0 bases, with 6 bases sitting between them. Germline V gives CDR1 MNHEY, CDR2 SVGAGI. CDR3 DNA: TGTGCCAGCAGTTACTCAGAGAACTCCTACGAGCAGTACTTC. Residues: CASSYSENSYEQYF.

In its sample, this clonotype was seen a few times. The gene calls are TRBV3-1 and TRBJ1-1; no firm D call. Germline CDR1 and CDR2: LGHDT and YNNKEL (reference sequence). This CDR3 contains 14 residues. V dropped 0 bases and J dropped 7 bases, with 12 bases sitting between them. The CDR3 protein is CASSQEIEQSEAFF. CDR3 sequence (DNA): TGTGCCAGCAGCCAAGAAATCGAGCAGAGTGAAGCTTTCTTT.

The CDR3 DNA is TGCGCCAGCAGCCGGCCTTTATACAATGAGCAGTTCTTC. The encoded protein is CASSRPLYNEQFF. This rearrangement joins TRBV4-3 to TRBJ2-1; D gene uncertain. This CDR3 region has 13 residues. With 4 bases removed from V and 4 bases from J, the gap between germline ends came to 8 bases. Looked up from germline, CDR1 is LGHNA and CDR2 is YSLEER.

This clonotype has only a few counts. CDR3 loop: CSARDPATGQGAIWDEQFF. The CDR3 DNA is TGCAGTGCTAGAGATCCGGCTACGGGACAGGGGGCGATATGGGATGAGCAGTTCTTC. The chain recombines TRBV20-1 with TRBJ2-1, with 12 bases that match TRBD1. The ends lost 0 bases at V and 8 bases at J; junction bases unmatched: 17. From germline, CDR1 is DFQATT and CDR2 SNEGSKA (reference sequence). The CDR3 sequence is 19 residues long.

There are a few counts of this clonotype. The CDR3 sequence is CASSQRQVGTEAFF. In nucleotides, the CDR3 is TGTGCCAGCAGCCAACGGCAGGTCGGGACTGAAGCTTTCTTT. The rearrangement uses TRBV14 and TRBJ1-1, with no clear D. Deletions cut 2 bases from V and 5 bases from J, with 12 bases between. Per the germline V gene, CDR1 is SGHDN and CDR2 is FVKESK. The CDR3 has 14 residues.

The CDR3 nucleotides read TGTGCCAGCAGCGTATTTGCTTCCAACGAGCAGTACTTC. Its protein product is CASSVFASNEQYF. V usage is TRBV9 and J usage is TRBJ2-7; D is unresolved. The V gene lost 1 base and the J gene lost 5 bases, with 10 bases spanning the gap. The germline CDR1 and CDR2 sequences are SGDLS and YYNGEE. The CDR3 sequence is 13 residues long.

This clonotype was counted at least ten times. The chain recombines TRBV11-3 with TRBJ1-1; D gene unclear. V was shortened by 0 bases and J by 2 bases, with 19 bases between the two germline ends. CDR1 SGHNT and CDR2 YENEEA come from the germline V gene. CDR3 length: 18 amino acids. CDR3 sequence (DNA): TGTGCCAGCAGCTTAGATTTTCGGGCCAAGACACCTAACACTGAAGCTTTCTTT. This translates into CASSLDFRAKTPNTEAFF.

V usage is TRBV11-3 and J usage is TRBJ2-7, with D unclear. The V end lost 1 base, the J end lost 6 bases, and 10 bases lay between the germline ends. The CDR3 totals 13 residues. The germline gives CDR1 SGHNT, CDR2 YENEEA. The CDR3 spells CASSLGRMGEQYF. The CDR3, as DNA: TGTGCCAGCAGCTTAGGCAGGATGGGCGAGCAGTACTTC.

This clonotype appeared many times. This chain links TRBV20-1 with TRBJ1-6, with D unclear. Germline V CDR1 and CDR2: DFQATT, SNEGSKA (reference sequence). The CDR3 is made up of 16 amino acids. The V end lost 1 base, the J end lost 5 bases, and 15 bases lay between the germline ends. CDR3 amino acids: CSARGGPLGDNSPLHF. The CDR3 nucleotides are TGCAGTGCTAGAGGTGGTCCTCTCGGGGATAATTCACCCCTCCACTTT.

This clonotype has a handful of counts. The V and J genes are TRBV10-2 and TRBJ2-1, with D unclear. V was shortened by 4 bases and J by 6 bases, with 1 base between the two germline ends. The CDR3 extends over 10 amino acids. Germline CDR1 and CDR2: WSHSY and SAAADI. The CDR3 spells CASSGNEQFF. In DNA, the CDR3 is TGCGCCAGCAGTGGCAATGAGCAGTTCTTC.

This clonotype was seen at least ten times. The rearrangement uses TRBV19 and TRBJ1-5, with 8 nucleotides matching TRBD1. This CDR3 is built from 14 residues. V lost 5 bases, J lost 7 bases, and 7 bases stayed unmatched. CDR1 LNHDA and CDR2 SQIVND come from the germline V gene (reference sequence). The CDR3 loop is CASSLKQGDQPQHF. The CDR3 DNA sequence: TGTGCCAGTAGTCTAAAACAGGGGGACCAGCCCCAGCATTTT.

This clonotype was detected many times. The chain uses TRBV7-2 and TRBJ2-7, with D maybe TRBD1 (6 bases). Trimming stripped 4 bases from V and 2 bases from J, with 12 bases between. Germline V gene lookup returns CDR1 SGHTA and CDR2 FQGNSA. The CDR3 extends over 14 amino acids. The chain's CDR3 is CASSSNRAAYEQYF. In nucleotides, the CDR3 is TGTGCCAGCAGCTCAAACAGGGCCGCCTACGAGCAGTACTTC.

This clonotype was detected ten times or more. DNA for the CDR3: TGTGCCAGCAGCCAAGAGGGGCTCTCACCCCTCCACTTT. Translated, it gives CASSQEGLSPLHF. The J gene is TRBJ1-6, the V gene TRBV3-1; D possibly corresponds to TRBD1 (5 bases). Trimming took off 0 bases at V and 10 bases at J, with 7 bases between the two ends. CDR1 LGHDT and CDR2 YNNKEL come from the germline V gene (reference sequence). The CDR3 sequence is 13 residues long.

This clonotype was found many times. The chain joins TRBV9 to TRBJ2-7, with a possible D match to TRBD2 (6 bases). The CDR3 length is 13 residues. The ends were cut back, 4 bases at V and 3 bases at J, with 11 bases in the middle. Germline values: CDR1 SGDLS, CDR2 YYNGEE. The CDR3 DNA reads TGTGCCAGCAGCCCGCGGGGAGGCTACGAGCAGTACTTC. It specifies CASSPRGGYEQYF.

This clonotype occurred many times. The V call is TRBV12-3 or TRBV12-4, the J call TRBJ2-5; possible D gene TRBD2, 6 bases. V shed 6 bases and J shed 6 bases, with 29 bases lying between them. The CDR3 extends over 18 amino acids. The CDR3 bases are TGTGCCAGCAGGCAGGGCTCGGGGGATCCACTAATAAAGAAGACCCAGTACTTC. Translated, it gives CASRQGSGDPLIKKTQYF.

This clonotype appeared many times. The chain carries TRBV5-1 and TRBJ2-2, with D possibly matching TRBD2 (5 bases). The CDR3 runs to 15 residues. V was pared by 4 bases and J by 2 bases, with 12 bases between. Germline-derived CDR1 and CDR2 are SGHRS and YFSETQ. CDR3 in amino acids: CASSPRAENTGELFF. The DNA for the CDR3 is TGCGCCAGCAGCCCCAGAGCGGAAAACACCGGGGAGCTGTTTTTT.

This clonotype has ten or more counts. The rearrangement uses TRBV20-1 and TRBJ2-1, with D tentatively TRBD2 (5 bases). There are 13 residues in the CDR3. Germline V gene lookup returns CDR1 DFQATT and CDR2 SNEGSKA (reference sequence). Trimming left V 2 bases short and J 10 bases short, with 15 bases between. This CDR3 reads CSARPTGWREQFF. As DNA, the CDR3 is TGCAGTGCTAGACCAACGGGGTGGAGGGAGCAGTTCTTC.

The CDR3 protein is CASSPTGQATTGYTF. The CDR3 nucleotides read TGTGCCAGCTCACCTACGGGACAGGCAACCACCGGCTACACCTTC. The J gene is TRBJ1-2, the V gene TRBV18; 8 bases match TRBD1. The CDR3 length is 15 residues. Germline assignment: CDR1 KGHSH and CDR2 LQKENI. The V segment lost 3 bases and the J segment 8 bases; nucleotides outside the gene matches: 11.

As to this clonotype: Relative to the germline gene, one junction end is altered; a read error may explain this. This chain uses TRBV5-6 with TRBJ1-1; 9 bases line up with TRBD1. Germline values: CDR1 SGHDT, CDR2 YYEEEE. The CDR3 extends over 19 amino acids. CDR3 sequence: CASSAVPGQGPGLKTEAFF. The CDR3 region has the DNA TGTGCCAGCAGCGCAGTCCCGGGACAGGGACCGGGGTTGAAAACTGAAGCTTTCTTT.

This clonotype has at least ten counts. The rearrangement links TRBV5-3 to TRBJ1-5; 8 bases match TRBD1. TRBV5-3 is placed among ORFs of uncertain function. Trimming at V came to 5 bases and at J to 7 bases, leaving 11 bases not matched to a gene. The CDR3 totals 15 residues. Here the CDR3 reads CARRKMDRAGQPQHF. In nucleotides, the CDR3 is TGTGCCAGAAGAAAAATGGACAGGGCAGGGCAGCCCCAGCATTTT.

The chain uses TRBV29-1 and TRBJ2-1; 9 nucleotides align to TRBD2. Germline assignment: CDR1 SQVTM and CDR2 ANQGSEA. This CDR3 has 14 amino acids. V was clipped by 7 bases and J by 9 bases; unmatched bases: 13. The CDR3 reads CSAYGGRGGSEQFF. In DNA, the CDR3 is TGCAGCGCCTATGGTGGGCGGGGGGGTAGTGAGCAGTTCTTC.

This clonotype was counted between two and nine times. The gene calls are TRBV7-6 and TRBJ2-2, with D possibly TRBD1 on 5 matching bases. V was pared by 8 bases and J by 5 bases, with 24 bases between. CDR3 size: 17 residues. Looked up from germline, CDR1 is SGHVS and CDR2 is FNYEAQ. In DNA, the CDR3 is TGTGCCAGCCAAGTTCGGAGTGGGGCGGAACTTACCGGGGAGCTGTTTTTT. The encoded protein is CASQVRSGAELTGELFF.

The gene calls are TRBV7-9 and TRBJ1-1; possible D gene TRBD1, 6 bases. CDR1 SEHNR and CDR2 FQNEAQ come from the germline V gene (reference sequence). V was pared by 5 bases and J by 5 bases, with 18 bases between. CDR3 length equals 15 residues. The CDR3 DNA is TGTGCCAGCAGCCCGAGGGGGACTCCCGAAACTGAAGCTTTCTTT. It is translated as CASSPRGTPETEAFF.

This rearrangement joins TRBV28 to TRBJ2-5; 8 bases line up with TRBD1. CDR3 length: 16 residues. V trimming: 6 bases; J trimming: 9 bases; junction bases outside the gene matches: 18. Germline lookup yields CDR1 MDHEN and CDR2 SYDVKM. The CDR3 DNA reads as TGTGCCAGCAGCTTACATGGGACAGGAATAAGAGAACCCCAGTACTTC. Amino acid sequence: CASSLHGTGIREPQYF.

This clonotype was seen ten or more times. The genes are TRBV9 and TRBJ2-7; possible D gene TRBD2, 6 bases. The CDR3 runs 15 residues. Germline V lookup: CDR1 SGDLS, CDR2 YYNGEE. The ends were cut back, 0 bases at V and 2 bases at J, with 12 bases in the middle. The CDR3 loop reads CASSVVSGPAYEQYF. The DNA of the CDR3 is TGTGCCAGCAGCGTAGTGAGCGGGCCAGCCTACGAGCAGTACTTC.

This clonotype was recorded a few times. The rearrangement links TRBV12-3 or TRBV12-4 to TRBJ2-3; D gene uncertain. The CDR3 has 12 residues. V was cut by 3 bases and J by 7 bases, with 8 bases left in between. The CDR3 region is CASSFRSNTQYF. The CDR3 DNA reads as TGTGCCAGCAGTTTCCGGTCGAATACGCAGTATTTT.

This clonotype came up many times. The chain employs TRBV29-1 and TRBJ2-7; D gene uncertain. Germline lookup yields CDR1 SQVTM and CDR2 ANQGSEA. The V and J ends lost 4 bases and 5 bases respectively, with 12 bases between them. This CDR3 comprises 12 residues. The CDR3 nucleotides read TGCAGCGTTGCTAAAGTGGACGACGAGCAGTACTTC. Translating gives CSVAKVDDEQYF.

The CDR3 DNA sequence: TGTGCCAGCAGCTCCCCGCGGGGAGACAATGAGCAGTTCTTC. Translation: CASSSPRGDNEQFF. V usage is TRBV5-4 and J usage is TRBJ2-1; possible D gene TRBD2, 6 bases. This CDR3 is 14 amino acids long. Germline CDR1 SGHNT, CDR2 YYREEE (reference sequence). The V and J ends lost 3 bases and 5 bases respectively, with 12 bases between them.

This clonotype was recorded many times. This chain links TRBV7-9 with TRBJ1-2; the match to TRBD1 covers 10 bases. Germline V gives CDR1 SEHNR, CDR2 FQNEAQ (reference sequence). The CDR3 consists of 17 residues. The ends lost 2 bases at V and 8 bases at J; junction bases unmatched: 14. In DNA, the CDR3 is TGTGCCAGCAGCTTATCCCCCGGGACAGGGGCCCTCTGGGGCTACACCTTC. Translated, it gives CASSLSPGTGALWGYTF. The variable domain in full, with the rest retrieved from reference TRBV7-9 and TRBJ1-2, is DTGVSQNPRHKITKRGQNVTFRCDPISEHNRLYWYRQTLGQGPEFLTYFQNEAQLEKSRLLSDRFSAERPKGSFSTLEIQRTEQGDSAMYLCASSLSPGTGALWGYTFGSGTRLTVV.

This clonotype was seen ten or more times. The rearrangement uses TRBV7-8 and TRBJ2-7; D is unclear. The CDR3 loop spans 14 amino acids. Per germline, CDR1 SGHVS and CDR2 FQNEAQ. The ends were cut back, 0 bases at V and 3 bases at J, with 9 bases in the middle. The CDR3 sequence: CASSLAFSRYEQYF. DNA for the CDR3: TGTGCCAGCAGCTTAGCGTTCTCTCGCTACGAGCAGTACTTC.

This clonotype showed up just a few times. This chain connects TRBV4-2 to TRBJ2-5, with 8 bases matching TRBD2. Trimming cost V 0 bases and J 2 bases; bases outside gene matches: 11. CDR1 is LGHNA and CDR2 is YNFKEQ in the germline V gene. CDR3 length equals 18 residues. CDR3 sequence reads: CASSQDPSGGPRQETQYF. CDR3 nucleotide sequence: TGTGCCAGCAGCCAAGATCCAAGCGGGGGCCCGAGACAAGAGACCCAGTACTTC.